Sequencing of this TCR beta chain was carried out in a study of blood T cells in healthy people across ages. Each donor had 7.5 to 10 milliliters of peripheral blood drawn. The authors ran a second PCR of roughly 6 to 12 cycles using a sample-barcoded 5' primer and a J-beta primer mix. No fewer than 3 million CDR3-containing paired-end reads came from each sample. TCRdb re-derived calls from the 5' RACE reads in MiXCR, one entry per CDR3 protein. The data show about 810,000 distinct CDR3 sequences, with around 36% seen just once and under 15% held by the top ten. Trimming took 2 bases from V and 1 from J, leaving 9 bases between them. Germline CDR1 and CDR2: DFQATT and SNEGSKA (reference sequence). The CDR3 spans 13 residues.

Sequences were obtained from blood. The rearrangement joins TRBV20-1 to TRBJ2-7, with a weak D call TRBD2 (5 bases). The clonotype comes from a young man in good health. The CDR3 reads CSARRGFSYEQYF. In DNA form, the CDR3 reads TGCAGTGCTAGACGGGGATTTTCCTACGAGCAGTACTTC.